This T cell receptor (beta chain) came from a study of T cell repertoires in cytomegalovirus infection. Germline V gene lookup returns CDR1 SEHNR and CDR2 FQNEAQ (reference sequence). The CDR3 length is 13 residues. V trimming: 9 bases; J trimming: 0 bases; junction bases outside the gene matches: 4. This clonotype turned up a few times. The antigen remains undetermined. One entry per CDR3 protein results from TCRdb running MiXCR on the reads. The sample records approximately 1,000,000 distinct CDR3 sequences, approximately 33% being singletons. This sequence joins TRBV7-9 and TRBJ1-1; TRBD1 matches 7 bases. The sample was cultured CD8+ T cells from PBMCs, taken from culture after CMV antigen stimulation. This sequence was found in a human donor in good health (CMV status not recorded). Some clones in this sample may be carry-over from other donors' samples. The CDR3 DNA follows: TGTGCCAGTCACAGGGGCTTGAACACTGAAGCTTTCTTT. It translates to CASHRGLNTEAFF. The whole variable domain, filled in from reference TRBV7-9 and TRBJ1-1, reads DTGVSQNPRHKITKRGQNVTFRCDPISEHNRLYWYRQTLGQGPEFLTYFQNEAQLEKSRLLSDRFSAERPKGSFSTLEIQRTEQGDSAMYLCASHRGLNTEAFFGQGTRLTVV.